A single sample gave rise to the 8 T cell receptor beta chains below, sequenced in a study of Tregs in tolerant kidney transplant recipients. Sequencing was performed with immunoSEQ multiplex PCR; in TCRdb, only in-frame clones are kept and a portion is missing. In the table there are 60,000 or so clones, 75% to 90% of which are singletons. The source material was Tregs from blood, sampled before the transplant. The receptors stem from a human donor who received a combined kidney and bone marrow transplant.

The V call is TRBV6-6, the J call TRBJ2-7; a weak D match, TRBD2 (6 bases). The germline gives CDR1 MNHNY, CDR2 SVGAGI (reference sequence). CDR3 length equals 16 residues. With 0 bases removed from V and 1 base from J, the gap between germline ends came to 13 bases. The CDR3 region has the DNA TGTGCCAGCAGTTACTCCGGTGGGGGGAGGTCCTACGAGCAGTACTTC. Translating gives CASSYSGGGRSYEQYF.

This clone was seen a single time. CDR3 region: CASSRGQGSTGELFF. The CDR3 DNA reads as TGCGCCAGCAGCCGAGGACAGGGGAGCACCGGGGAGCTGTTTTTT. The genes are TRBV5-1 and TRBJ2-2; the match to TRBD1 covers 9 bases. The CDR3 runs 15 residues. Germline V gives CDR1 SGHRS, CDR2 YFSETQ. J gave up 4 bases and V 4 bases, and 5 bases lay outside the gene matches.

The chain employs TRBV19 and TRBJ2-3, with 14 bases identical to TRBD2. With 6 bases clipped from V and 6 bases from J, the junction kept 8 bases outside the gene matches. CDR1 is LNHDA and CDR2 is SQIVND in the germline V gene (reference sequence). This CDR3 has 16 residues. CDR3 bases: TGTGCCAGTAGGCCGACTAGCGGGAGGGCGGTCGATACGCAGTATTTT. Translating it yields CASRPTSGRAVDTQYF. Complete variable domain (other parts from reference TRBV19 and TRBJ2-3): DGGITQSPKYLFRKEGQNVTLSCEQNLNHDAMYWYRQDPGQGLRLIYYSQIVNDFQKGDIAEGYSVSREKKESFPLTVTSAQKNPTAFYLCASRPTSGRAVDTQYFGPGTRLTVL.

The chain carries TRBV6-1 and TRBJ2-7; the D is unclear. This CDR3 contains 13 residues. V dropped 5 bases and J dropped 7 bases, with 15 bases sitting between them. Germline CDR1 reads MNHNS; CDR2 reads SASEGT. The CDR3 sequence: CASSSPGLLEQYF. CDR3 coding DNA: TGTGCCAGCAGTTCACCGGGCCTGTTAGAGCAGTACTTC.

The chain carries TRBV10-1 and TRBJ1-1; no clear D. V lost 8 bases and J 6 bases, leaving 10 bases between the germline ends. The CDR3 spans 11 residues. The germline V gene encodes CDR1 WNHNN and CDR2 SYGVQD (reference sequence). In DNA, the CDR3 is TGCGCCAGCGGTAACGGGGCTGAAGCTTTCTTT. As protein: CASGNGAEAFF.

The chain couples TRBV10-2 to TRBJ1-6; no clear D. The CDR3 is 13 residues long. Trimming cost V 7 bases and J 10 bases, with 14 bases left between them. CDR1 WSHSY and CDR2 SAAADI come from the germline V gene. CDR3 sequence (DNA): TGCGCCAGCATTGGGGATCCTAGGTCACCCCTCCACTTT. It translates to CASIGDPRSPLHF.

This clone occurred once. V gene TRBV6-1 combines with J gene TRBJ2-5; D possibly corresponds to TRBD2 (6 bases). The V gene lost 6 bases and the J gene lost 5 bases, with 19 bases spanning the gap. Per the germline V gene, CDR1 is MNHNS and CDR2 is SASEGT. The CDR3 sequence is 15 residues long. The CDR3 nucleotides are TGTGCCAGCAGCCCCCGTCAACTAGCTTACGAGACCCAGTACTTC. Its protein is CASSPRQLAYETQYF.

This chain connects TRBV7-9 to TRBJ1-1; D gene unclear. Germline V gene lookup returns CDR1 SEHNR and CDR2 FQNEAQ (reference sequence). Trimming pared 7 bases from V and 8 bases from J, leaving 8 bases between. CDR3 length: 10 amino acids. The CDR3: CASTPREAFF. The CDR3 nucleotides read TGTGCCAGCACGCCCCGGGAAGCTTTCTTT.